What follows are 5 T cell receptor beta chains derived from one specimen sequenced in a study of blood T cells in healthy people across ages. Combining a sample-barcoded 5' primer with a J-beta primer mix, a second PCR ran for roughly 6 to 12 cycles. A single record per CDR3 protein comes from TCRdb applying MiXCR to the 5' RACE reads. The data show 1,100,000 or so distinct CDR3 sequences, 35% to 55% seen once. The sequenced material came from blood. Receptors originate from a woman aged 55-75 years in good health.

A few counts support this clonotype. V gene TRBV5-6 combines with J gene TRBJ2-7; D gene unclear. The V end was cut by 4 bases, the J end by 6 bases, with 11 bases between. The germline V gene has CDR1 SGHDT and CDR2 YYEEEE. CDR3 length: 12 amino acids. The CDR3 loop reads CASSLDFTEQYF. CDR3 nucleotides: TGTGCCAGCAGCCTAGACTTCACCGAGCAGTACTTC.

The CDR3 region has the DNA TGTGCCAGCTCACCACCCGGGACTAGCGGGGGGAGCTCCTACAATGAGCAGTTCTTC. It encodes CASSPPGTSGGSSYNEQFF. The chain carries TRBV18 and TRBJ2-1, with TRBD2 matching 15 bases. The germline V gene encodes CDR1 KGHSH and CDR2 LQKENI. This CDR3 contains 19 residues. Unmatched junction bases numbered 3, after V lost 0 bases and J lost 0 bases. The variable domain in full, completed from reference TRBV18 and TRBJ2-1, reads NAGVMQNPRHLVRRRGQEARLRCSPMKGHSHVYWYRQLPEEGLKFMVYLQKENIIDESGMPKERFSAEFPKEGPSILRIQQVVRGDSAAYFCASSPPGTSGGSSYNEQFFGPGTRLTVL.

The chain is built from TRBV10-3 and TRBJ2-4, with TRBD2 matching over 11 bases. Germline values: CDR1 ENHRY, CDR2 SYGVKD. V shed 3 bases, J shed 5 bases, and the junction held 6 bases outside the gene matches. The CDR3 has 16 residues. The CDR3 sequence is CAISDSGGLAENIQYF. As DNA, the CDR3 is TGTGCCATCAGTGATTCGGGGGGACTAGCGGAAAACATTCAGTACTTC.

This clonotype was seen a handful of times. The CDR3 nucleotides read TGCAGTGCTAGAGATCACGGACAGGGAACCTATGGCTACACCTTC. This translates into CSARDHGQGTYGYTF. The chain links TRBV20-1 to TRBJ1-2; TRBD1 matches 8 bases. CDR1 and CDR2 (germline): DFQATT, SNEGSKA (reference sequence). V gave up 0 bases and J gave up 4 bases; unmatched junction bases: 7. This CDR3 comprises 15 residues.

The chain is built from TRBV6-1 and TRBJ1-2; perhaps TRBD1 as D (5 bases). Germline values: CDR1 MNHNS, CDR2 SASEGT. Trimming removed 1 base at V and 4 bases at J, with 10 bases between. The CDR3 loop spans 14 amino acids. CDR3 residues: CASSEGPGTYGYTF. Here the CDR3 DNA reads TGTGCCAGCAGTGAAGGTCCGGGGACCTATGGCTACACCTTC.